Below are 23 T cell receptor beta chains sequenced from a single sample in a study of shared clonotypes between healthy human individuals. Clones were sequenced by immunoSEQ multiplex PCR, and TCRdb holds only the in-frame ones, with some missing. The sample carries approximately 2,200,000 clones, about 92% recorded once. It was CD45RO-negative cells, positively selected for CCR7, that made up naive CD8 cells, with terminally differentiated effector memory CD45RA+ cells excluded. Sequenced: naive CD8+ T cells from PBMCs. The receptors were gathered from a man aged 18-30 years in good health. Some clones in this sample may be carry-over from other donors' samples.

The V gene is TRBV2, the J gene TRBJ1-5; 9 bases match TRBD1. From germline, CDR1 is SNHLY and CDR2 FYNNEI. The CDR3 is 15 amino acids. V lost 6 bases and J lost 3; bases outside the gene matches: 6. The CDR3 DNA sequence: TGTGCCAGCAGAGCCGGACAGGGGAACAATCAGCCCCAGCATTTT. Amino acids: CASRAGQGNNQPQHF.

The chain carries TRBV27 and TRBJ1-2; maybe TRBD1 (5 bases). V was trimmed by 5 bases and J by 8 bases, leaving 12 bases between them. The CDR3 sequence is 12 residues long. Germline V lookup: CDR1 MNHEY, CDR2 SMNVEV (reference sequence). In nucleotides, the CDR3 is TGTGCCAGCAGTAGGGGTGGTGACGGCTACACCTTC. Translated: CASSRGGDGYTF.

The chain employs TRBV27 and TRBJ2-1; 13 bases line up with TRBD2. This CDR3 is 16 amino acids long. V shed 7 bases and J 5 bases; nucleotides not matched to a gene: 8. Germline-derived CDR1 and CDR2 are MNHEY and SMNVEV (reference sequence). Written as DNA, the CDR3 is TGTGCCAGCACCAAAAGGGGACTAGCGGGACACAATGAGCAGTTCTTC. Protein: CASTKRGLAGHNEQFF.

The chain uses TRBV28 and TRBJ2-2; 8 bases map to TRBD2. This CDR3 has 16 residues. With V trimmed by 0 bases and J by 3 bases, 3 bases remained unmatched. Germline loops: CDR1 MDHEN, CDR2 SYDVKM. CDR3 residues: CASSLWAGGHTGELFF. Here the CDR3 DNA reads TGTGCCAGCAGTTTATGGGCGGGAGGCCACACCGGGGAGCTGTTTTTT.

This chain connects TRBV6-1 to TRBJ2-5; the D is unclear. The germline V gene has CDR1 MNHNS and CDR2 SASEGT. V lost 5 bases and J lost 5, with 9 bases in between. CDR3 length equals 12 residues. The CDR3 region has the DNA TGTGCCAGCAGTACAGAGTGGGAGACCCAGTACTTC. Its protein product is CASSTEWETQYF.

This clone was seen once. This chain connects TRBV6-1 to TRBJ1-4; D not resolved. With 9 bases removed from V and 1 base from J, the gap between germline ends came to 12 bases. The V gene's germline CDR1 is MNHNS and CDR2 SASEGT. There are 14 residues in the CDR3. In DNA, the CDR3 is TGTGCCAGTGGTTTAGTACGAACTAATGAAAAACTGTTTTTT. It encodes CASGLVRTNEKLFF.

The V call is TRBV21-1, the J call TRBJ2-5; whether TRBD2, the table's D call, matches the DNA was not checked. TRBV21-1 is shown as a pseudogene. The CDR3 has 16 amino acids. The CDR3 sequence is CASSKGYGSFGETQYF. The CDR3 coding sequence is TGTGCCAGCAGCAAAGGGTACGGGAGCTTTGGGGAGACCCAGTACTTC.

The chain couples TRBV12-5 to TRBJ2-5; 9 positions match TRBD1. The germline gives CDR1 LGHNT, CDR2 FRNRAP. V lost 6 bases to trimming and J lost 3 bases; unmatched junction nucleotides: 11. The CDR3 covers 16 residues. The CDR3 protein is CASGSDRGSVKETQYF. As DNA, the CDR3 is TGTGCTAGTGGATCGGACAGGGGATCTGTAAAAGAGACCCAGTACTTC.

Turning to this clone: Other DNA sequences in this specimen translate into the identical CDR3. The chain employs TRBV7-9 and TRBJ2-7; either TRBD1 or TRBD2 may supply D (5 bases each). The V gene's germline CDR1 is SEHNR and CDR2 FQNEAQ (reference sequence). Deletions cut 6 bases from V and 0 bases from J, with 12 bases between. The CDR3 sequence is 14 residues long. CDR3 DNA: TGTGCCAGCAGTCCGGGGCGGTCCTCCTACGAGCAGTACTTC. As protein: CASSPGRSSYEQYF.

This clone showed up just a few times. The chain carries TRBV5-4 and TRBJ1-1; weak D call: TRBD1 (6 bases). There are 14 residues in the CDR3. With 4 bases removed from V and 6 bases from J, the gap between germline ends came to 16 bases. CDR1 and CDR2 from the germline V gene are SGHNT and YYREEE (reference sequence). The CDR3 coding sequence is TGTGCCAGCAGCCATGCAGGGGATCCGGCTGAAGCTTTCTTT. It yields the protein CASSHAGDPAEAFF.

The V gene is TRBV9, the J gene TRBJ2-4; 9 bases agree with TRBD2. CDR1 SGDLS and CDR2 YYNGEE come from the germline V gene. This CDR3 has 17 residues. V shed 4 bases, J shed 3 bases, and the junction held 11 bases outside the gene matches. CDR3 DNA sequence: TGTGCCAGCAGCTCCGATAGCGGGAGCATCGACAAAAACATTCAGTACTTC. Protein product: CASSSDSGSIDKNIQYF.

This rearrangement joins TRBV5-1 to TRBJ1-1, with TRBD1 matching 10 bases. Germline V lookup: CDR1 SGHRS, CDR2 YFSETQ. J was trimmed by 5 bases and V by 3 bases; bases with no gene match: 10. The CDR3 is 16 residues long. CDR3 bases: TGCGCCAGCAGCTATGGGACAGGGGAAGCTGGGACTGAAGCTTTCTTT. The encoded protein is CASSYGTGEAGTEAFF.

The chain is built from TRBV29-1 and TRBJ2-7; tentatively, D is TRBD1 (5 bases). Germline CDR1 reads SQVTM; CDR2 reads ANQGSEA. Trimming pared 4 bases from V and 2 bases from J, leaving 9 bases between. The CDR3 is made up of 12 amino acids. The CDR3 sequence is CSVVDITYEQYF. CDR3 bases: TGCAGCGTTGTGGACATAACCTACGAGCAGTACTTC.

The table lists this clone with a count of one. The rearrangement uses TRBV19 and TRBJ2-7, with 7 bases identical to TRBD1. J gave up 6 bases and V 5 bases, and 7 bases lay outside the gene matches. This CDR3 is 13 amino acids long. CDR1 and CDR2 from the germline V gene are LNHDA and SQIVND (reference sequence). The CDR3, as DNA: TGTGCCAGTAGTTATGACAGGGAGAGCGAGCAGTACTTC. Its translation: CASSYDRESEQYF.

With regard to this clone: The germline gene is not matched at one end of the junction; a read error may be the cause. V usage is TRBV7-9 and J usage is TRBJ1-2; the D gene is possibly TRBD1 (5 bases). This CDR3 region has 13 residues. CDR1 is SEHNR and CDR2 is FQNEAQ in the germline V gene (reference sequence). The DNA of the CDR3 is TGTACCAGCAGCTTGGGGGGTAGCTATGGCTACACCTTC. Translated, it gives CTSSLGGSYGYTF.

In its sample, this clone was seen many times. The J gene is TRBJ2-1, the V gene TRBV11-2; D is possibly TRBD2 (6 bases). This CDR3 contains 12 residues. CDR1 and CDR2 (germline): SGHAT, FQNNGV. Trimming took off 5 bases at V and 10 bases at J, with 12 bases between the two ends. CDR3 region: CASSRGIFEQFF. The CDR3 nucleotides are TGTGCCAGCAGCCGGGGGATCTTCGAGCAGTTCTTC.

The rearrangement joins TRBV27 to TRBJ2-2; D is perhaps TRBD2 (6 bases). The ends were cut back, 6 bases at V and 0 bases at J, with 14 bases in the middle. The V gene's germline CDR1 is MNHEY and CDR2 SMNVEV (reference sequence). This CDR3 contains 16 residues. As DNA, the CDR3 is TGTGCCAGCAGGCCCAGAGGGGACTCGAACACCGGGGAGCTGTTTTTT. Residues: CASRPRGDSNTGELFF.

CDR3 sequence: CASSLTGLRYEQYF. In DNA form, the CDR3 reads TGTGCCAGCAGCTTAACAGGACTGCGCTACGAGCAGTACTTC. The V and J genes are TRBV7-9 and TRBJ2-7; D may be TRBD1 or TRBD2 (5 bases each). CDR1 SEHNR and CDR2 FQNEAQ come from the germline V gene (reference sequence). The V and J ends lost 2 bases and 3 bases respectively, with 11 bases between them. CDR3 length equals 14 residues.

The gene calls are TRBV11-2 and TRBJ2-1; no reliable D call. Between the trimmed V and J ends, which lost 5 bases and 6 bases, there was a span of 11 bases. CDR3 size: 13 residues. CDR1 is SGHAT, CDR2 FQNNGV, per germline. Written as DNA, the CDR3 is TGTGCCAGCAGCGTGGACCACCCCAATGAGCAGTTCTTC. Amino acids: CASSVDHPNEQFF.

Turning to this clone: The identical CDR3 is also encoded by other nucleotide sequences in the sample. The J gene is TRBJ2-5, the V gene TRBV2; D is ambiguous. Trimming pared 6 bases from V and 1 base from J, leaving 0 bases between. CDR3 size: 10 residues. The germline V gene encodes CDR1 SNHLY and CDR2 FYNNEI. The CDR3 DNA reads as TGTGCCAGCAGCCAAGAGACCCAGTACTTC. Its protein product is CASSQETQYF.

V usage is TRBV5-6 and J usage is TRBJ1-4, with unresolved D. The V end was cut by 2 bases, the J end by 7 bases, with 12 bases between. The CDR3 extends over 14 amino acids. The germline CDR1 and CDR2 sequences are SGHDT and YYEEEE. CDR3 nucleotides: TGTGCCAGCAGCTTTGCGACCGCAGGTGAAAAACTGTTTTTT. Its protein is CASSFATAGEKLFF.

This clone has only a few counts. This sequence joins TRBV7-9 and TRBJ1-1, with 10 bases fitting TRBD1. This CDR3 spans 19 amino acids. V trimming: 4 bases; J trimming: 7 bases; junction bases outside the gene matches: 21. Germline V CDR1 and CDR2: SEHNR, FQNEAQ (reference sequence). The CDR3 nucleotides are TGTGCCAGCAGCTCAACCGACAGGGGGCTCAGTCCGACTCCGGATGAAGCTTTCTTT. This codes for CASSSTDRGLSPTPDEAFF.

In nucleotides, the CDR3 is TGTGCAGAGGCCAGGAACACTGAAGCTTTCTTT. This codes for CAEARNTEAFF. The rearrangement uses TRBV5-8 and TRBJ1-1; D gene ambiguous. Germline V gene lookup returns CDR1 SGHTS and CDR2 YDEGEE. CDR3 length equals 11 residues.